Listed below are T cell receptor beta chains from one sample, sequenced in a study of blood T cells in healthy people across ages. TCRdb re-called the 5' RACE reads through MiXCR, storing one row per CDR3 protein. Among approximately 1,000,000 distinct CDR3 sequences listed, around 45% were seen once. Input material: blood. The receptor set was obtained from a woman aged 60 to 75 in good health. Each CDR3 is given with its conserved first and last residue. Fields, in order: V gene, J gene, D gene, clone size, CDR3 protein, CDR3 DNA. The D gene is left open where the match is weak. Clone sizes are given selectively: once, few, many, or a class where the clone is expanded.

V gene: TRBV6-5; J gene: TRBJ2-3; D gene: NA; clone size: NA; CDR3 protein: CASSYFGQTDTQYF; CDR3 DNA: TGTGCCAGCAGTTACTTTGGACAGACAGATACGCAGTATTTT
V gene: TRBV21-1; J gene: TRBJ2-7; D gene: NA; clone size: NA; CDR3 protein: CASTAEGSYNEQYF; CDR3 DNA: TGTGCCAGCACAGCGGAAGGCTCCTACAATGAGCAGTACTTC
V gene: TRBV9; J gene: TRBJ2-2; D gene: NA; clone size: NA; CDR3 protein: CASSVTGRNTGELFF; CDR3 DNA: TGTGCCAGCAGCGTGACCGGGAGGAACACCGGGGAGCTGTTTTTT
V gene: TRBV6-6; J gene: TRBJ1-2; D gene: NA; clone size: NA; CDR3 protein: CASSPIDLSGLLYGYTF; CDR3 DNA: TGTGCCAGCAGTCCGATAGACCTGTCGGGACTCCTCTATGGCTACACCTTC
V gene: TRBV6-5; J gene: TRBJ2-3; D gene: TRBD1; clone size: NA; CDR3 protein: CASSLKTGGAQYF; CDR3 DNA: TGTGCCAGCAGCCTTAAGACAGGGGGCGCGCAGTATTTT
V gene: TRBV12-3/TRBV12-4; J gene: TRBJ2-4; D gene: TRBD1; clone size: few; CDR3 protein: CASSQTGVKNIQYF; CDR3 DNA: TGTGCCAGCAGTCAAACAGGGGTCAAAAACATTCAGTACTTC
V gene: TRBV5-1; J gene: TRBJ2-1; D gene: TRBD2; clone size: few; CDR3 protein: CASSGKASGYNEQFF; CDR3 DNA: TGCGCCAGCAGCGGAAAGGCTAGCGGCTACAATGAGCAGTTCTTC
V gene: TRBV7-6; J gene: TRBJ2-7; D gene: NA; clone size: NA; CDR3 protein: CASSPGGVGYEQYF; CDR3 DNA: TGTGCCAGCAGCCCCGGAGGGGTGGGTTACGAGCAGTACTTC
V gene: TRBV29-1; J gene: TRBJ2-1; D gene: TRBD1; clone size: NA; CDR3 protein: CSVVGRDRSYNEQFF; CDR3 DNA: TGCAGCGTTGTGGGCCGGGACAGGTCATACAATGAGCAGTTCTTC
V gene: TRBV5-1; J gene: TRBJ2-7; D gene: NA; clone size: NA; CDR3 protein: CASSLTGEAYEQYF; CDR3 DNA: TGCGCCAGCAGCCTTACGGGTGAAGCCTACGAGCAGTACTTC
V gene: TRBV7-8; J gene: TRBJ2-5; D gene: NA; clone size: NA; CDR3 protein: CASSRGRTTQETQYF; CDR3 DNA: TGTGCCAGCAGCCGCGGACGGACGACGCAAGAGACCCAGTACTTC
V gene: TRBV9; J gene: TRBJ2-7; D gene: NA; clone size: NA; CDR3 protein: CASGERPYEQYF; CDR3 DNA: TGTGCCAGCGGTGAGAGGCCCTACGAGCAGTACTTC
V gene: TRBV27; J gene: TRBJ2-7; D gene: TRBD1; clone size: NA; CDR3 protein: CASRTGTGDTYEQYF; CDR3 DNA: TGTGCCAGCAGAACCGGGACAGGGGATACCTACGAGCAGTACTTC
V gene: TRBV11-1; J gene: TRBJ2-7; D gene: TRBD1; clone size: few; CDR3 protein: CASSLGTDISYEQYF; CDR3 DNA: TGTGCCAGCAGCCTAGGGACAGATATCTCCTACGAGCAGTACTTC
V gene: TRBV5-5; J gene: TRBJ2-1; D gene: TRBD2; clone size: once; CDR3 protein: CASSLRIAGAPSSSYNEQFF; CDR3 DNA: TGTGCCAGCAGCTTACGTATAGCGGGGGCCCCATCGAGCTCCTACAATGAGCAGTTCTTC
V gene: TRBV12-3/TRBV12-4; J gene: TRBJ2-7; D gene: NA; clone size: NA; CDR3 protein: CASRGGARPYEQYF; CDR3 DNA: TGTGCCAGCAGGGGGGGAGCCCGTCCCTACGAGCAGTACTTC
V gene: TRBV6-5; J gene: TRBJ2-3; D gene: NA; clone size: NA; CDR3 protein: CASSPEGDQYF; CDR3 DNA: TGTGCCAGCAGTCCGGAGGGTGACCAGTATTTT
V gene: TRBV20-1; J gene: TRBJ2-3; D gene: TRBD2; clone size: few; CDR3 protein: CSARDSSGSTFTDTQYF; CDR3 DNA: TGCAGTGCTAGAGATAGTAGCGGGAGCACCTTCACAGATACGCAGTATTTT
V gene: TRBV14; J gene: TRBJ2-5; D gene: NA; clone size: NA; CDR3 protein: CASSQFVGGAETQYF; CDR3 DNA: TGTGCCAGCAGCCAATTCGTGGGGGGCGCGGAGACCCAGTACTTC
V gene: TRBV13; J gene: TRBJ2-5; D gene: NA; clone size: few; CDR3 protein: CASSPASSQETQYF; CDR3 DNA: TGTGCCAGCAGCCCGGCCAGTTCTCAAGAGACCCAGTACTTC
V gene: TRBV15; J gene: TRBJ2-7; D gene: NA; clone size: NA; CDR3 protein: CATSRDERAEQYF; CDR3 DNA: TGTGCCACCAGCAGAGATGAGCGGGCCGAGCAGTACTTC
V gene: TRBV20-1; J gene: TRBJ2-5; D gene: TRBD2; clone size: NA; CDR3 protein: CSAPRTSGGTQYF; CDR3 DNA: TGCAGTGCCCCGAGGACTAGCGGCGGGACCCAGTACTTC
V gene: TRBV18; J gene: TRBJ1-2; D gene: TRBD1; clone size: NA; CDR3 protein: CASSLMDRGGGYTF; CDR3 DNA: TGTGCCAGCTCACTTATGGACAGGGGAGGCGGCTACACCTTC
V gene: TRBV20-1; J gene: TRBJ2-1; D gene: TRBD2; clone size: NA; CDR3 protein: CSARDAIAGGPNEQFF; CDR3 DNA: TGCAGTGCTAGAGATGCGATAGCGGGAGGGCCTAATGAGCAGTTCTTC
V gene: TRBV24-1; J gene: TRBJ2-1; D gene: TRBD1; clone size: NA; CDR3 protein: CATSEPGQGEQFF; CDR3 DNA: TGTGCCACCAGTGAACCCGGACAGGGTGAGCAGTTCTTC
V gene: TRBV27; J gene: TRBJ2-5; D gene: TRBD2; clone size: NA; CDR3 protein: CASSPLAGRFNEQYF; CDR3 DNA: TGTGCCAGCAGCCCCCTAGCGGGGAGGTTTAATGAGCAGTACTTC
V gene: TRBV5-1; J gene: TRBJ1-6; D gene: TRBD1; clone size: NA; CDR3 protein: CASSSGTGSNSPLHF; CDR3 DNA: TGCGCCAGCAGCTCCGGGACAGGGAGTAATTCACCCCTCCACTTT
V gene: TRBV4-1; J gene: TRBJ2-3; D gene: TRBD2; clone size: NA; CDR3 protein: CASSQGGTRTTQYF; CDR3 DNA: TGCGCCAGCAGCCAAGGGGGGACTAGGACTACGCAGTATTTT
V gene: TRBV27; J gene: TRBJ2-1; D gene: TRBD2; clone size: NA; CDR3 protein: CASSLPVGGRAYNEQFF; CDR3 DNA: TGTGCCAGCAGTTTGCCCGTTGGGGGGAGGGCTTACAATGAGCAGTTCTTC
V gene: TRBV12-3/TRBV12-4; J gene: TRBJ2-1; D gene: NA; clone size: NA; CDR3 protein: CASSFNVWGMQFF; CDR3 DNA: TGTGCCAGCAGTTTTAATGTGTGGGGTATGCAGTTCTTC
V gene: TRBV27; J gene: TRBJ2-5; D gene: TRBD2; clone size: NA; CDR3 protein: CASRPDGTSGVETQYF; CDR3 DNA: TGTGCCAGTAGACCGGATGGGACTAGCGGGGTGGAGACCCAGTACTTC
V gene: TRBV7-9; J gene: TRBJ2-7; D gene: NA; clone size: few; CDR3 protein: CASSPRTGPHEQYF; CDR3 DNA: TGTGCCAGCAGCCCCCGTACGGGACCCCACGAGCAGTACTTC
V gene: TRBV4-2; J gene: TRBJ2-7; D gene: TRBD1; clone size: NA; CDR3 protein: CASKQTGVDNEQYF; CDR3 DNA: TGTGCCAGCAAACAGACAGGGGTCGACAATGAGCAGTACTTC
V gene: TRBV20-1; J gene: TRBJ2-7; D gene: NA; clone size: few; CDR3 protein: CSARDPARGYEQYF; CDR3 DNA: TGCAGTGCTAGAGATCCCGCCCGGGGGTACGAGCAGTACTTC
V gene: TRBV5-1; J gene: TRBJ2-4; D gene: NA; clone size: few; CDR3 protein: CASSLEAGVGNIQYF; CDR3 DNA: TGCGCCAGCAGCTTGGAGGCAGGGGTCGGCAACATTCAGTACTTC
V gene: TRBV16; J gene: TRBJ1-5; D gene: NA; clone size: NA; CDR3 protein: CASSQQGNNQPQHF; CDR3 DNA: TGTGCCAGCAGCCAACAGGGAAACAATCAGCCCCAGCATTTT
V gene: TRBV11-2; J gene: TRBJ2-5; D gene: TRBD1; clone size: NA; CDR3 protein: CASSRQGHQGTQYF; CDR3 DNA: TGTGCAAGCAGCCGACAGGGGCACCAAGGGACCCAGTACTTC
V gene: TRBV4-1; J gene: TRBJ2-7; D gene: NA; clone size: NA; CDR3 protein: CASSQRQEFYEQYF; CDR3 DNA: TGCGCCAGCAGCCAGAGACAGGAATTCTACGAGCAGTACTTC
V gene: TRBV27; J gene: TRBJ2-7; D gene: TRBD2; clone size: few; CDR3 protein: CASSRGLAYTYEQYF; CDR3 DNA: TGTGCCAGCAGTAGGGGACTAGCGTACACCTACGAGCAGTACTTC
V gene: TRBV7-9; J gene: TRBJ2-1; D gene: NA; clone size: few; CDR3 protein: CASSFGAAGDEQFF; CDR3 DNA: TGTGCCAGCAGCTTCGGGGCCGCCGGGGATGAGCAGTTCTTC
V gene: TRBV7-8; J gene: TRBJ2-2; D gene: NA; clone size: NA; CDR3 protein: CASSLPARASDGELFF; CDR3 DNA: TGTGCCAGCAGCTTACCCGCCAGGGCGAGTGACGGGGAGCTGTTTTTT
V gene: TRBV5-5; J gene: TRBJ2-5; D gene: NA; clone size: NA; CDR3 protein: CASSPGQGFQETQYF; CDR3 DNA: TGTGCCAGCAGCCCGGGGCAGGGCTTTCAAGAGACCCAGTACTTC
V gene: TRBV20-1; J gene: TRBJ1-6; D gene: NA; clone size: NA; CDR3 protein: CGARDRDLSNSPLHF; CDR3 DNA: TGCGGTGCTAGAGATAGGGACCTATCTAATTCACCCCTCCACTTT
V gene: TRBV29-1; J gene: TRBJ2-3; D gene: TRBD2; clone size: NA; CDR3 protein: CSVFSGRATDTQYF; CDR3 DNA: TGCAGCGTTTTTAGCGGGAGGGCGACAGATACGCAGTATTTT
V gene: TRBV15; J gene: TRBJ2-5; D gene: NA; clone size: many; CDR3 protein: CATSYQGGGETQYF; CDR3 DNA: TGTGCCACCAGCTACCAAGGAGGGGGGGAGACCCAGTACTTC